The clone carrying this T cell receptor (beta chain) has a count of ten or more. Its antigen remains unidentified. RNA transcripts yielded amplified TCR beta CDR3 regions. Primed by the HTBI set, a first-round RT-PCR was run on the TCR CDR3. TCRdb re-called the multiplex PCR reads with MiXCR, one entry per CDR3 protein. The sample lists roughly 500,000 distinct CDR3 sequences, 46% occurring once. Exclusion of a patient resulted from uncontrolled infection, other autoimmune disease, pregnancy or lactation. Germline CDR1 reads SGHAT; CDR2 reads FQNNGV. CDR3 length: 17 amino acids. Unmatched junction bases numbered 9, after V lost 3 bases and J lost 2 bases. This sample is part of a study of T cells in Graves' hyperthyroidism and ophthalmopathy. Study-level findings and limits: Ophthalmopathy, which appeared later, was predicted by the model a median approximately six months before onset. A model built on 13 V-J features separated ophthalmopathy from stable hyperthyroidism.

The chain employs TRBV11-2 and TRBJ2-2; 7 nucleotides agree with TRBD2. The TCR sequence derives from an adult woman with Graves' disease, either hyperthyroidism or ophthalmopathy (not recorded which). Sequencing was performed on peripheral blood or thyroid tissue (not recorded which). The CDR3 sequence is CASSLGTAGSNTGELFF. The CDR3 DNA is TGTGCCAGCAGCTTGGGAACAGCGGGATCCAACACCGGGGAGCTGTTTTTT.